This T cell receptor (beta chain) was sequenced in a study of blood T cells in healthy people across ages. Findings of the study overall: The study regarded diversity estimates from one million T cells as underestimates. Age brought a roughly linear fall in TCR beta diversity measured per million T cells. With naive T cell percentage, TCR beta diversity showed a strong correlation.

Note on this clonotype: Antigen unknown.

The V gene lost 0 bases and the J gene lost 1 base, with 12 bases spanning the gap. CDR3 length: 16 amino acids. CDR1 is LGHNA and CDR2 is YNFKEQ in the germline V gene. Sample-barcoded 5' priming and a J-beta primer mix drove a second PCR of roughly 7 to 11 cycles. TCRdb used MiXCR to reprocess the 5' RACE reads, holding one entry per CDR3 protein. There are some 890,000 distinct CDR3 sequences in the sample; 29% occur only once, and roughly 10% lies in the top ten. These data are also associated with another study on T cells of mothers and their children. That report notes: Normalized overlap was always slightly, never significantly, higher in related than unrelated mother-child pairs.

This chain links TRBV4-2 with TRBJ1-1; no definite D call. The sequencing input was blood. The sequence derives from a woman aged 35 to 49 in good health. CDR3 region: CASSQEGLGQNTEAFF. As DNA, the CDR3 is TGTGCCAGCAGCCAAGAAGGCCTAGGGCAGAACACTGAAGCTTTCTTT.